This T cell receptor (beta chain) was sequenced during a study of shared clonotypes between healthy human individuals. As regards this clone: The antigen remains unidentified.

Assay execution took place at the deep level. The method was immunoSEQ multiplex PCR; TCRdb's version includes in-frame clones alone and lacks a portion of them. The sample has more than 550,000 clones; around 90% are singletons. In the naive CD8 group, cells lacked CD45RO and were positively selected for CCR7, so terminally differentiated effector memory CD45RA+ cells were left out. Study observations and caveats: Clonotypes shared by all four sorted-subset donors had higher generation probabilities than non-shared clonotypes.

V shed 6 bases and J shed 4 bases, with 13 bases lying between them. This CDR3 has 13 amino acids. CDR1 is MDHEN, CDR2 SYDVKM, per germline. This chain links TRBV28 with TRBJ2-7; tentatively, D is TRBD2 (5 bases). The TCR comes from a young man in good health. Sequenced: naive CD8+ T cells sorted from blood. The DNA for the CDR3 is TGTGCCAGCAGACGGGATTTATCGTACGAGCAGTACTTC. The encoded protein is CASRRDLSYEQYF.